Below, one T cell receptor beta chain is given with its context. Its antigen is unidentified. This record belongs to a study of T cell repertoires in cytomegalovirus infection. The V and J ends lost 4 bases and 0 bases respectively, with 16 bases between them. Germline assignment: CDR1 MNHNY and CDR2 SVGAGI (reference sequence). The CDR3 sequence is 17 residues long. TCRdb reprocessed the reads with MiXCR, giving one entry per CDR3 protein. This sample has approximately 770,000 distinct CDR3 sequences, with 25% to 30% found just once. The rearrangement links TRBV6-6 to TRBJ1-3; D uncertain. This receptor was taken from a human donor in good health (CMV status not recorded). Some clones in this sample may be carry-over from other donors' samples. The material was cultured CD8+ T cells from PBMCs, obtained from culture after CMV antigen stimulation. The CDR3 coding sequence is TGTGCCAGCAGTTTCGGGCCTGCCCCTATCTCTGGAAACACCATATATTTT. This gives the protein CASSFGPAPISGNTIYF.